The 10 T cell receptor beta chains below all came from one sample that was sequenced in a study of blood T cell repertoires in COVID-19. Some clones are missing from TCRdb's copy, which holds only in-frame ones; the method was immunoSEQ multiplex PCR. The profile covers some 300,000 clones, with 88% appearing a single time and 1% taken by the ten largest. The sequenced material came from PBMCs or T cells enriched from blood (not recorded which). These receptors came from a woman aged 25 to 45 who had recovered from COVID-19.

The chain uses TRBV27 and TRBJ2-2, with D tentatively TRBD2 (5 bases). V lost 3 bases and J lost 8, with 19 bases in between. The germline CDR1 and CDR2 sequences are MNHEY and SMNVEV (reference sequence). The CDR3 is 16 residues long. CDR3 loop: CASSFWTGLSGGELFF. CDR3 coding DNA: TGTGCCAGCAGTTTCTGGACGGGGTTATCGGGTGGGGAGCTGTTTTTT.

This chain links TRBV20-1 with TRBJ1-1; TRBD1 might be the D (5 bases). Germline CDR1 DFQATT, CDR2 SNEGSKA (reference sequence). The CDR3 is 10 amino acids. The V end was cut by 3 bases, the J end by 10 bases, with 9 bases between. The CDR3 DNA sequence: TGCAGTGCTAGTGGGCAGGGAGCTTTCTTT. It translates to CSASGQGAFF.

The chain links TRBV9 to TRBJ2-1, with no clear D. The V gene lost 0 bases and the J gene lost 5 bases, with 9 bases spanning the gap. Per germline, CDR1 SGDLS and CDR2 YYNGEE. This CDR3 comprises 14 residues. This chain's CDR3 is CASSVVGENNEQFF. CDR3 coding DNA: TGTGCCAGCAGCGTAGTGGGCGAAAACAATGAGCAGTTCTTC.

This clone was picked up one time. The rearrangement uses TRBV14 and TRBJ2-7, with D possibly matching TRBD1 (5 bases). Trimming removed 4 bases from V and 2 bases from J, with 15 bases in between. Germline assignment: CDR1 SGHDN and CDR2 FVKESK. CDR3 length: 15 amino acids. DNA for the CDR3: TGTGCCAGCAGCCCTATAAGGGGCCCCCCCTACGAGCAGTACTTC. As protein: CASSPIRGPPYEQYF.

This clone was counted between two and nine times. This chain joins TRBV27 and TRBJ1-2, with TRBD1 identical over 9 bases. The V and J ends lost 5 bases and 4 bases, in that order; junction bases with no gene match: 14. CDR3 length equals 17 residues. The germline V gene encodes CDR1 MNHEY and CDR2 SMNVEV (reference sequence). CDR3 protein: CASSPSRDRVFAYGYTF. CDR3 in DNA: TGTGCCAGCAGTCCGTCCCGGGACAGGGTCTTCGCCTATGGCTACACCTTC.

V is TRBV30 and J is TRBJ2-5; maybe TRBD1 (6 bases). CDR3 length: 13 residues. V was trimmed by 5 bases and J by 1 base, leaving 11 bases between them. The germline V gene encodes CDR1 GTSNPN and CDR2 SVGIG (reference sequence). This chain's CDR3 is CAWAGQTQETQYF. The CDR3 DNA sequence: TGTGCCTGGGCCGGACAGACCCAAGAGACCCAGTACTTC.

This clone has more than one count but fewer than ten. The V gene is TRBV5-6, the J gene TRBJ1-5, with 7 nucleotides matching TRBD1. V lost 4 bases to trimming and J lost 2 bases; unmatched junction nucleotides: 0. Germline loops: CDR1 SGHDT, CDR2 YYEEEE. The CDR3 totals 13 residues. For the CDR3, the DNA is TGTGCCAGCAGCACAGGGGGCAATCAGCCCCAGCATTTT. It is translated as CASSTGGNQPQHF.

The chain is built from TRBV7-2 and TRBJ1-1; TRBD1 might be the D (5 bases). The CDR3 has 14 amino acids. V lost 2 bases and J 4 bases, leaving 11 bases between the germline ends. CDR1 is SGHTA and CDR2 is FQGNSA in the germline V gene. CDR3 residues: CASSLLTGGTEAFF. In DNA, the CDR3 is TGTGCCAGCAGCTTATTGACCGGGGGCACTGAAGCTTTCTTT.

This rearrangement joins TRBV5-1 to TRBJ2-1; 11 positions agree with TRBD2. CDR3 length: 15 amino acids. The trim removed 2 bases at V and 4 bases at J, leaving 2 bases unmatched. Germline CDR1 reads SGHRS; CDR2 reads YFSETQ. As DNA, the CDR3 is TGCGCCAGCAGCTTTACTAGCGGGGGTTACAATGAGCAGTTCTTC. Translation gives CASSFTSGGYNEQFF.

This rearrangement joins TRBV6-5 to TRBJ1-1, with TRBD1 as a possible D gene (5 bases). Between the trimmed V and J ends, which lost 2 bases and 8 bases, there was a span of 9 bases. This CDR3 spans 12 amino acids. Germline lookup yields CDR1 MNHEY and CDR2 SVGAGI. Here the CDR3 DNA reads TGTGCCAGCAGTTACACGGGGGAAGAAGCTTTCTTT. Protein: CASSYTGEEAFF.